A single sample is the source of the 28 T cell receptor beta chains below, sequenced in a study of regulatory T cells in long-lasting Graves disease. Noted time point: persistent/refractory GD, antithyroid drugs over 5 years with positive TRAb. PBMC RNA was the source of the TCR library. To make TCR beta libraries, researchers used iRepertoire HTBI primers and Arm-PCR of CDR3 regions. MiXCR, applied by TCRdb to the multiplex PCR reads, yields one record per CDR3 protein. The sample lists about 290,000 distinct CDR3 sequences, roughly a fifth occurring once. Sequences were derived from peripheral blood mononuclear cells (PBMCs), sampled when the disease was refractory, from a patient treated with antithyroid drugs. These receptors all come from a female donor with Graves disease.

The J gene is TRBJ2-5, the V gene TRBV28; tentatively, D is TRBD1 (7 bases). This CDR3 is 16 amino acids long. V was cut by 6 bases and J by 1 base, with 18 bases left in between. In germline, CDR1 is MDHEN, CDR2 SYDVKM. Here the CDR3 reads CASRPNRGGTQETQYF. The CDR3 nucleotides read TGTGCCAGCAGACCTAACAGGGGCGGGACCCAAGAGACCCAGTACTTC.

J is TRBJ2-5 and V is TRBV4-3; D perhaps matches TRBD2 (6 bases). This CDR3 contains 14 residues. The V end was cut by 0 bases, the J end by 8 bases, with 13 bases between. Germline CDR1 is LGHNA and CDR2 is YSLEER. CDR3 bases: TGCGCCAGCAGCCAAGAGGAGGGTGACCGTACCCAGTACTTC. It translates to CASSQEEGDRTQYF.

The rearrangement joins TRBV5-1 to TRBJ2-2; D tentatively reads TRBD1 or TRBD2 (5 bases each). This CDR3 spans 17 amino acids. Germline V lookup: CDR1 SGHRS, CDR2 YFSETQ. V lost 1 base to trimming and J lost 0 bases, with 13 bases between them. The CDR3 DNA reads TGCGCCAGCAGCTTGTTATCCGGGGCTACGAACACCGGGGAGCTGTTTTTT. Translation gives CASSLLSGATNTGELFF.

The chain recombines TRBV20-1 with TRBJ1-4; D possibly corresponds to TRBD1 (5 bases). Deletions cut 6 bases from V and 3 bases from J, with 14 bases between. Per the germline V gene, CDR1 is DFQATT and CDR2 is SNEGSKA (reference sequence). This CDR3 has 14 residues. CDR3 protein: CSAPTGPANEKLFF. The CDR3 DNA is TGCAGTGCACCTACAGGTCCAGCTAATGAAAAACTGTTTTTT.

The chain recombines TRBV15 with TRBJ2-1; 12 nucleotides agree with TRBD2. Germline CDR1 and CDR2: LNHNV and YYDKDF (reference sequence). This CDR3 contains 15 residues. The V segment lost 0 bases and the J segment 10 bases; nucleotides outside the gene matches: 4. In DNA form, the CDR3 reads TGTGCCACCAGCAGAGAACTAGCGGGAGGAGGGGAGCAGTTCTTC. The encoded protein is CATSRELAGGGEQFF. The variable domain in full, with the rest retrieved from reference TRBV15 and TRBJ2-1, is DAMVIQNPRYQVTQFGKPVTLSCSQTLNHNVMYWYQQKSSQAPKLLFHYYDKDFNNEADTPDNFQSRRPNTSFCFLDIRSPGLGDTAMYLCATSRELAGGGEQFFGPGTRLTVL.

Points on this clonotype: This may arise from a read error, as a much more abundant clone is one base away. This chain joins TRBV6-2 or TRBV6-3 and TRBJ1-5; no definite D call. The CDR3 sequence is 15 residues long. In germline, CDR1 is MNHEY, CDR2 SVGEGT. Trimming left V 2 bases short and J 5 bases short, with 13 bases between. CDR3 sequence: CASSYDSRKDQPQHF. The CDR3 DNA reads TGTGCCAGCAGTTACGATTCGCGGAAAGATCAGCCCCAGCATTTT.

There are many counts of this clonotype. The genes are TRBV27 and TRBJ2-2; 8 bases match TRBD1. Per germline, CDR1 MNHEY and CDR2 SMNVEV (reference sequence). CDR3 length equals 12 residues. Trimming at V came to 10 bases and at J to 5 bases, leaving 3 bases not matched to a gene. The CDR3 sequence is CAIRTGTGELFF. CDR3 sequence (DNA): TGTGCCATCAGGACAGGGACCGGGGAGCTGTTTTTT.

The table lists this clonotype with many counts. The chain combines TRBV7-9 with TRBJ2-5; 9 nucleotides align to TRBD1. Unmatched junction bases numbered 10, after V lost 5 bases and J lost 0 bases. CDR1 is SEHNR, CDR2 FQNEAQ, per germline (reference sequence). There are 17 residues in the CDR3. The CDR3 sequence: CASSGPARDRDQETQYF. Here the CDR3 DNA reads TGTGCCAGCAGCGGCCCCGCCCGGGACAGGGACCAAGAGACCCAGTACTTC.

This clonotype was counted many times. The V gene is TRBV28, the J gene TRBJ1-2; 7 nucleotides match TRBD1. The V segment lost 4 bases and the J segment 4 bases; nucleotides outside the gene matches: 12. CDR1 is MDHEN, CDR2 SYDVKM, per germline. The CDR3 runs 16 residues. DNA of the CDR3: TGTGCCAGCAGTTCCATCCTCGACAGGGCAGGCTATGGCTACACCTTC. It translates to CASSSILDRAGYGYTF.

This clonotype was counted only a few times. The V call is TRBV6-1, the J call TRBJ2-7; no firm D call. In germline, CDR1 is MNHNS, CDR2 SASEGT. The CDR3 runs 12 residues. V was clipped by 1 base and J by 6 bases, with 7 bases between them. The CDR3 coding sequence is TGTGCCAGCAGTGAAGTCGAAGGCGAGCAGTACTTC. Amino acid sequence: CASSEVEGEQYF.

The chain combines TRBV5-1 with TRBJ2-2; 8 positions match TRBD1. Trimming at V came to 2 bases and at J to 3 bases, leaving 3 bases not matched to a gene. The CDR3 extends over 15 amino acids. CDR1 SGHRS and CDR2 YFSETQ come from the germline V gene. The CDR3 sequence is CASSLGQGYTGELFF. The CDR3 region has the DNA TGCGCCAGCAGCTTAGGACAGGGATACACCGGGGAGCTGTTTTTT.

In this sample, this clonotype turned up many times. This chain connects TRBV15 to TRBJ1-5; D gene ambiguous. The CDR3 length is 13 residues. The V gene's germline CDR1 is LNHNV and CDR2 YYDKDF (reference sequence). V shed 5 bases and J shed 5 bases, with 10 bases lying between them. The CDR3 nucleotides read TGTGCCACCAGCTGGGTCGTTGATCAGCCCCAGCATTTT. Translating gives CATSWVVDQPQHF.

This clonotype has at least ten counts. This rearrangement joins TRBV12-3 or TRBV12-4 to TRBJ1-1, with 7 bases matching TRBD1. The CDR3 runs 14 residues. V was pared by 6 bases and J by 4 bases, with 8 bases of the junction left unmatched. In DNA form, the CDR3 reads TGTGCCAGCAGCTTCACGACAGGGATCACTGAAGCTTTCTTT. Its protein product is CASSFTTGITEAFF.

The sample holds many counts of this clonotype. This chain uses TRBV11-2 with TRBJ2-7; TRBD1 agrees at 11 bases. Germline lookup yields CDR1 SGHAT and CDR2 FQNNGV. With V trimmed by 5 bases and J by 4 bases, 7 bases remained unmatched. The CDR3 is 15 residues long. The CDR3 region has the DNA TGTGCCAGCAGCCCTCGGGACAGGGGGATTTACGAGCAGTACTTC. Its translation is CASSPRDRGIYEQYF.

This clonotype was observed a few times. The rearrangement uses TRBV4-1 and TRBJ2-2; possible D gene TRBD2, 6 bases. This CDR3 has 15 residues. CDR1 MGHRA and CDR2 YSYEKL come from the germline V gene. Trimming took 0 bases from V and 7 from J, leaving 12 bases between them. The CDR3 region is CASSQDPGVVGELFF. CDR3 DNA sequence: TGCGCCAGCAGCCAAGACCCGGGGGTGGTCGGGGAGCTGTTTTTT.

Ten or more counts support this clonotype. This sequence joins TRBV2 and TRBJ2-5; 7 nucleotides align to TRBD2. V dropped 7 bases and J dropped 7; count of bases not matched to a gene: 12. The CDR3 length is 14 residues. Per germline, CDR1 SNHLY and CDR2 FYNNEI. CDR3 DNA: TGTGCCAGCATTCGGGCTAGCGGAAGGGGGACCCAGTACTTC. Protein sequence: CASIRASGRGTQYF.

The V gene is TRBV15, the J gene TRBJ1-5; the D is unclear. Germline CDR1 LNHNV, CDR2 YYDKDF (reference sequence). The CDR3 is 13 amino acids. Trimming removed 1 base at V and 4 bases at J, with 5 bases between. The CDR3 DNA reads TGTGCCACCAGCAGAGCCTTTAATCAGCCCCAGCATTTT. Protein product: CATSRAFNQPQHF. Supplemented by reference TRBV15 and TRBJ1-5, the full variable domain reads DAMVIQNPRYQVTQFGKPVTLSCSQTLNHNVMYWYQQKSSQAPKLLFHYYDKDFNNEADTPDNFQSRRPNTSFCFLDIRSPGLGDTAMYLCATSRAFNQPQHFGDGTRLSIL.

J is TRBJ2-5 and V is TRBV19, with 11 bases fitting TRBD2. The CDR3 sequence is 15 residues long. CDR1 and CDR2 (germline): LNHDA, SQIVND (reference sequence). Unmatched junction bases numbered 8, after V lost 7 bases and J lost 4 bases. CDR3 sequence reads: CASTPKLAGGETQYF. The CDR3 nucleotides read TGTGCCAGTACCCCCAAGCTAGCGGGAGGAGAGACCCAGTACTTC.

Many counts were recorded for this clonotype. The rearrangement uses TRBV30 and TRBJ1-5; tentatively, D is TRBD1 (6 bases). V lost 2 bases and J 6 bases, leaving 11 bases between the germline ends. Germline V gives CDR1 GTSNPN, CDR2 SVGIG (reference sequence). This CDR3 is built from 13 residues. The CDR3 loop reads CAWSKGETQPQHF. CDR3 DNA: TGTGCCTGGAGTAAGGGGGAGACTCAGCCCCAGCATTTT. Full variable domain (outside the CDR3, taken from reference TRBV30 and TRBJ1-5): SQTIHQWPATLVQPVGSPLSLECTVEGTSNPNLYWYRQAAGRGLQLLFYSVGIGQISSEVPQNLSASRPQDRQFILSSKKLLLSDSGFYLCAWSKGETQPQHFGDGTRLSIL.

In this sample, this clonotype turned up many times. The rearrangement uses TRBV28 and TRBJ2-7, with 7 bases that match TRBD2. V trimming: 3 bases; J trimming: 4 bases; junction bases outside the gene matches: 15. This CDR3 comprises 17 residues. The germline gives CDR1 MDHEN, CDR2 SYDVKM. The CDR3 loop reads CASSFSHDGGSGYEQYF. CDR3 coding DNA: TGTGCCAGCAGTTTTTCCCACGATGGCGGGAGCGGGTACGAGCAGTACTTC.

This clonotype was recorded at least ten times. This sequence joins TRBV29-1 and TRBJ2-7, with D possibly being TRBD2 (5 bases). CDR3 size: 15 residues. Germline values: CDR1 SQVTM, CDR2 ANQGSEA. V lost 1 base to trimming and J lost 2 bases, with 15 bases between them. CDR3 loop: CSVEVPLATTYEQYF. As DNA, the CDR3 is TGCAGCGTTGAAGTACCCCTAGCAACTACCTACGAGCAGTACTTC.

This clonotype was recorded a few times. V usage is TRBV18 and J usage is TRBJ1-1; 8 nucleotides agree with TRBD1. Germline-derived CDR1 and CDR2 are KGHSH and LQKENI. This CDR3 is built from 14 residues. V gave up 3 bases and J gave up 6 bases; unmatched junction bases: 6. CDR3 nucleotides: TGTGCCAGCTCACCGGACAGGGTCTCCTCTGAAGCTTTCTTT. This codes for CASSPDRVSSEAFF.

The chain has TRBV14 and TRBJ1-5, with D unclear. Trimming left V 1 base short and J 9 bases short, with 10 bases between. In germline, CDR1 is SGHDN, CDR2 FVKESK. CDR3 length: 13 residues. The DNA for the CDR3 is TGTGCCAGCAGCCAAGGCGGAGCCCGGCCCCAGCATTTT. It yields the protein CASSQGGARPQHF.

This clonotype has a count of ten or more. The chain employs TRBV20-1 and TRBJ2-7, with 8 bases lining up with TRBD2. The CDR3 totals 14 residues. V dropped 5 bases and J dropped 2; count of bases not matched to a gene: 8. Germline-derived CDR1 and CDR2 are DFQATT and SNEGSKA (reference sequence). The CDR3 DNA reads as TGCAGTGCTGTCGCCGGGACTAGTACCTACGAGCAGTACTTC. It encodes CSAVAGTSTYEQYF.

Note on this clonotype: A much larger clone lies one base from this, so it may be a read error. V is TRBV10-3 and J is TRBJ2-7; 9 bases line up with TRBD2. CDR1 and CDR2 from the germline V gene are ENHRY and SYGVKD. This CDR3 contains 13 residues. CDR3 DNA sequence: TGTGCCATCAGGTGGCGGGAGGGCTACGAGCAGCACTTC. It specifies CAIRWREGYEQHF.

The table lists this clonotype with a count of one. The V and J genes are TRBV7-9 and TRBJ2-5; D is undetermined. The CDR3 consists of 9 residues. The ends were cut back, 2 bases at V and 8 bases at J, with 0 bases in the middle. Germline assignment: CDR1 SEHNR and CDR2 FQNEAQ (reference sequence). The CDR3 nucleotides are TGTGCCAGCAGCTTAACCCAGTACTTC. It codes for CASSLTQYF.

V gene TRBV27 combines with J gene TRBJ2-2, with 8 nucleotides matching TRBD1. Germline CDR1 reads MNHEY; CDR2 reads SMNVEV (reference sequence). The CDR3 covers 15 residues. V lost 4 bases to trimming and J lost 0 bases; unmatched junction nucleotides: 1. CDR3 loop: CASSSDRANTGELFF. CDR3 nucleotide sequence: TGTGCCAGCAGTTCGGACAGGGCGAACACCGGGGAGCTGTTTTTT.

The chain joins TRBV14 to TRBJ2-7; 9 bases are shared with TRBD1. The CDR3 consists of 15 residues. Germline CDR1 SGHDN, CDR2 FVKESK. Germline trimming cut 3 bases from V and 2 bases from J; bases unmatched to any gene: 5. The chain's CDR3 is CASSHRDRVTYEQYF. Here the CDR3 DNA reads TGTGCCAGCAGCCACCGGGACAGGGTCACCTACGAGCAGTACTTC.